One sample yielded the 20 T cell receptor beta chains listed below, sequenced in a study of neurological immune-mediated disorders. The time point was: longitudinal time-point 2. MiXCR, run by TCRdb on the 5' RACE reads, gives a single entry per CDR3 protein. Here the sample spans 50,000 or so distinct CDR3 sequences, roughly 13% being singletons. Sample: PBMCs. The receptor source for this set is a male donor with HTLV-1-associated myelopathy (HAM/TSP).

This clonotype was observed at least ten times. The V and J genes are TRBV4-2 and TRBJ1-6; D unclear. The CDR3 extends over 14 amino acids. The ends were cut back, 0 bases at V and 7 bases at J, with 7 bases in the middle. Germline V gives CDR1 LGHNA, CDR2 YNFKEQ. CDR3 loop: CASSQEGRNSPLHF. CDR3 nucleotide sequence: TGTGCCAGCAGCCAAGAGGGTAGGAATTCACCCCTCCACTTT.

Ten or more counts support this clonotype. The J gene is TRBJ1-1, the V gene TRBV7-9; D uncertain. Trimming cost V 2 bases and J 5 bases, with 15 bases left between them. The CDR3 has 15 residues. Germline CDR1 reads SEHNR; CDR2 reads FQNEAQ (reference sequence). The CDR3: CASSLHSPELTEAFF. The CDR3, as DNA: TGTGCCAGCAGCTTACACTCGCCTGAACTGACTGAAGCTTTCTTT.

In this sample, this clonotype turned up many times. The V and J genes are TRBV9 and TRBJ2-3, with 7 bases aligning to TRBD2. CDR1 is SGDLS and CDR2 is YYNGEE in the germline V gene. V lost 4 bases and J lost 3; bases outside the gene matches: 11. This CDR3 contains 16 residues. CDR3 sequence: CASSPRDYARTDTQYF. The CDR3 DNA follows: TGTGCCAGCAGCCCCCGGGACTACGCAAGGACAGATACGCAGTATTTT.

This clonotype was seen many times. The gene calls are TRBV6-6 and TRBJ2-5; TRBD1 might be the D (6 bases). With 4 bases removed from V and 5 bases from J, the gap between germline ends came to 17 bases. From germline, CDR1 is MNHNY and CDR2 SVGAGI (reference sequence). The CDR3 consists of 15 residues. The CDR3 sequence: CASSSSGERSETQYF. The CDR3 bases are TGTGCCAGCAGTTCGTCAGGGGAGAGGTCGGAGACCCAGTACTTC.

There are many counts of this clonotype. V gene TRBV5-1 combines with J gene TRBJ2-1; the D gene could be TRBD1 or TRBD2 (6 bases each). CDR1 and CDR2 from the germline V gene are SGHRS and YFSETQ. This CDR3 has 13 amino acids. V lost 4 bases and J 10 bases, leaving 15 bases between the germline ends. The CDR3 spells CASSGGLAEEQFF. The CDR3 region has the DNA TGCGCCAGCAGCGGGGGGCTGGCAGAAGAGCAGTTCTTC.

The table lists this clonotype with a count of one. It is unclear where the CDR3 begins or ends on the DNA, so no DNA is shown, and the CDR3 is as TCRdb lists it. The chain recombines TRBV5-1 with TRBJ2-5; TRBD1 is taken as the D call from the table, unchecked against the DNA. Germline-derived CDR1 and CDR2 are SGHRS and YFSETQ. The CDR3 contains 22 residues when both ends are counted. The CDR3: CASSFYICSATPGQGSLETQYF.

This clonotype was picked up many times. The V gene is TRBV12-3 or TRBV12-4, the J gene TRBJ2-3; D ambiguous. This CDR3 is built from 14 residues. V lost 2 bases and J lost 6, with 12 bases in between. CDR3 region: CASSLRLGSDTQYF. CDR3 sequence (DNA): TGTGCCAGCAGTTTACGTCTCGGCTCGGATACGCAGTATTTT.

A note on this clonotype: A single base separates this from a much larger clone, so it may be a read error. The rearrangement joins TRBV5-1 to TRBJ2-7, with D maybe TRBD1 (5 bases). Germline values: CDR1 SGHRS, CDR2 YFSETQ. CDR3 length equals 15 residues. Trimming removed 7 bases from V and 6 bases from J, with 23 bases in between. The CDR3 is CASSTLGHGHSEQYF. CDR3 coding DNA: TGCGCCAGCTCCACCCTTGGACACGGACATTCCGAGCAGTACTTC.

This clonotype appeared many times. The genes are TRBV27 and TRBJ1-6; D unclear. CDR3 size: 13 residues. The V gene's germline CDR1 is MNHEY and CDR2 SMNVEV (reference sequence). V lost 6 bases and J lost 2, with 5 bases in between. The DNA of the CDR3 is TGTGCCAGCAGGACCACCTATAATTCACCCCTCCACTTT. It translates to CASRTTYNSPLHF.

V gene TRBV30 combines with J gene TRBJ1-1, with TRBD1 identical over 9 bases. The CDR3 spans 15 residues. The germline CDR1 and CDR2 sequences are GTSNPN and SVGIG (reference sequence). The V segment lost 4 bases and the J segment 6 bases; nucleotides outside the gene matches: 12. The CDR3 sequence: CAWTSAGTGSPEAFF. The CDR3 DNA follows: TGTGCCTGGACTTCAGCCGGGACAGGGTCTCCTGAAGCTTTCTTT. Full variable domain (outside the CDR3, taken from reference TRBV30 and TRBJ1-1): SQTIHQWPATLVQPVGSPLSLECTVEGTSNPNLYWYRQAAGRGLQLLFYSVGIGQISSEVPQNLSASRPQDRQFILSSKKLLLSDSGFYLCAWTSAGTGSPEAFFGQGTRLTVV.

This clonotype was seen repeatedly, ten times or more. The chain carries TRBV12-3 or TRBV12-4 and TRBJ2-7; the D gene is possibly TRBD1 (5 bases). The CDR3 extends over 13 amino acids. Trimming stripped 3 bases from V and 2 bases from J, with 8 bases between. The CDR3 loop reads CASSFTGTYEQYF. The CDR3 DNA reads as TGTGCCAGCAGTTTTACAGGAACCTACGAGCAGTACTTC.

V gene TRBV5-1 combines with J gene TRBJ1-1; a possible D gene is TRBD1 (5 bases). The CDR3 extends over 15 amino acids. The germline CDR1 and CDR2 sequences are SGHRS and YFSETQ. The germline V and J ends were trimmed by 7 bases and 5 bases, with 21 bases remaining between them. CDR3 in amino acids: CASERGTVGGTEAFF. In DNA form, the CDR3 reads TGCGCCAGCGAACGAGGGACTGTGGGAGGGACTGAAGCTTTCTTT.

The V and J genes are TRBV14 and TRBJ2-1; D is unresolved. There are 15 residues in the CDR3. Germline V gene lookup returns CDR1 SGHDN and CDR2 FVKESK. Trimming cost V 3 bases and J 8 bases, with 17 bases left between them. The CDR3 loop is CASSQSSKNLYEQFF. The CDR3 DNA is TGTGCCAGCAGCCAGTCATCCAAAAACCTCTATGAGCAGTTCTTC.

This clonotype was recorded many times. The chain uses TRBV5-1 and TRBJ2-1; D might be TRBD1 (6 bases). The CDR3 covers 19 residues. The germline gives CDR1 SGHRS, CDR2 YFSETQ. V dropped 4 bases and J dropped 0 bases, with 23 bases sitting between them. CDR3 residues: CASSNRVPSPSSSYNEQFF. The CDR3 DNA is TGCGCCAGCAGCAACAGGGTCCCTTCCCCATCGAGCTCCTACAATGAGCAGTTCTTC.

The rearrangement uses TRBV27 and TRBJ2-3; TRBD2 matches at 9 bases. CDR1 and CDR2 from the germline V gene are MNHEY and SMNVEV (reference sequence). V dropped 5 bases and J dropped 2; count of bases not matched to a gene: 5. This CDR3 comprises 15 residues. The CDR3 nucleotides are TGTGCCAGCAGTAGGATAGCGGGAGTCACAGATACGCAGTATTTT. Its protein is CASSRIAGVTDTQYF.

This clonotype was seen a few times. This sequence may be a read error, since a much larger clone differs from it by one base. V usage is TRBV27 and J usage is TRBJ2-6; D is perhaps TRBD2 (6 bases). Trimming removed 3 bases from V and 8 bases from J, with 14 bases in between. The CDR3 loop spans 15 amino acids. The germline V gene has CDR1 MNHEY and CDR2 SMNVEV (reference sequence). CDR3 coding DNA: TGTGCCAGCAGTTTTAGTGTTGGCGGGACCAACGTCCTGACTTTC. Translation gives CASSFSVGGTNVLTF.

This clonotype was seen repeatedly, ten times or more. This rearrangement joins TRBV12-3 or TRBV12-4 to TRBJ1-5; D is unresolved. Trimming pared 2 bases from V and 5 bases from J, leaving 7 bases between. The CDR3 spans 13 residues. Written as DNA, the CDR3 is TGTGCCAGCAGTTTAATTGTTGATCAGCCCCAGCATTTT. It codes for CASSLIVDQPQHF.

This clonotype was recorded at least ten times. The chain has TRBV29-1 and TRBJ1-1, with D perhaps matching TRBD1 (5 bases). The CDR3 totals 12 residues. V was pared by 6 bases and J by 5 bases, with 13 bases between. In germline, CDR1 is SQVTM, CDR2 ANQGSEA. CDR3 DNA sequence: TGCAGCGTGGGGGACCGTGGGACTGAAGCTTTCTTT. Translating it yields CSVGDRGTEAFF.

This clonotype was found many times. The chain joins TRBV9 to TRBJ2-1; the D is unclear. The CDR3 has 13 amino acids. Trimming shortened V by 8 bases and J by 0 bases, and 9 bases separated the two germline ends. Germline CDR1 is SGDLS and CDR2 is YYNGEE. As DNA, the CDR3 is TGTGCCAGTTCTGGGTCCTCCTACAATGAGCAGTTCTTC. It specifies CASSGSSYNEQFF.

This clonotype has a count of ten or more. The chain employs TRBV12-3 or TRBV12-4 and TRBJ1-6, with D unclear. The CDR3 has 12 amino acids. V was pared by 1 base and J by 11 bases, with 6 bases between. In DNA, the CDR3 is TGTGCCAGCAGTTTAGTTGGGCCACCCCTCCACTTT. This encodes CASSLVGPPLHF.